The 26 T cell receptor beta chains below come from one sample, sequenced in a study of circulating and synovial CD4+ cells in juvenile arthritis. The protocol was immunoSEQ multiplex PCR, while the TCRdb copy is restricted to in-frame clones and leaves out a portion. The repertoire includes tens of thousands of clones, roughly 95% of them detected once, and less than 0.2% sits in the top ten. Sequenced input: CD4+ T cells from blood. The receptors shown here come from a human donor with juvenile idiopathic arthritis.

The V gene is TRBV7-9, the J gene TRBJ2-3; maybe TRBD2 (5 bases). Germline V gene lookup returns CDR1 SEHNR and CDR2 FQNEAQ (reference sequence). The ends were cut back, 1 base at V and 7 bases at J, with 12 bases in the middle. The CDR3 totals 14 residues. The CDR3 DNA follows: TGTGCCAGCAGCTTAGAGTCCGGGATGAATACGCAGTATTTT. This encodes CASSLESGMNTQYF.

This sequence joins TRBV5-4 and TRBJ1-1; no clear D. This CDR3 is 14 amino acids long. V lost 2 bases, J lost 1 base, and 9 bases lay in between. Germline V gene data show CDR1 as SGHNT and CDR2 as YYREEE (reference sequence). CDR3 in amino acids: CASSLYRENTEAFF. As DNA, the CDR3 is TGTGCCAGCAGCTTATACAGAGAGAACACTGAAGCTTTCTTT.

This clone was seen a single time. The genes are TRBV11-2 and TRBJ2-7, with TRBD2 matching over 10 bases. Unmatched junction bases numbered 12, after V lost 2 bases and J lost 8 bases. The CDR3 spans 16 residues. CDR1 is SGHAT and CDR2 is FQNNGV in the germline V gene. CDR3 nucleotides: TGTGCCAGCAGCTTACCCCTGGCTAGCGGGAGCGGTAAGCAGTACTTC. Its protein product is CASSLPLASGSGKQYF. Full variable domain (rest looked up from reference TRBV11-2 and TRBJ2-7): EAGVAQSPRYKIIEKRQSVAFWCNPISGHATLYWYQQILGQGPKLLIQFQNNGVVDDSQLPKDRFSAERLKGVDSTLKIQPAKLEDSAVYLCASSLPLASGSGKQYFGPGTRLTVT.

The chain employs TRBV5-1 and TRBJ1-2; TRBD1 matches at 9 bases. Looked up from germline, CDR1 is SGHRS and CDR2 is YFSETQ. Unmatched junction bases numbered 5, after V lost 4 bases and J lost 4 bases. The length of the CDR3 is 14 residues. The CDR3 sequence is CASSPGQGTYGYTF. Written as DNA, the CDR3 is TGCGCCAGCAGCCCAGGACAGGGGACCTATGGCTACACCTTC. The variable domain in full, with the rest retrieved from reference TRBV5-1 and TRBJ1-2, is KAGVTQTPRYLIKTRGQQVTLSCSPISGHRSVSWYQQTPGQGLQFLFEYFSETQRNKGNFPGRFSGRQFSNSRSEMNVSTLELGDSALYLCASSPGQGTYGYTFGSGTRLTVV.

This clone was counted only a few times. This chain uses TRBV7-6 with TRBJ1-1; D remains unclear. The V end lost 1 base, the J end lost 1 base, and 4 bases lay between the germline ends. The CDR3 is 13 residues long. CDR1 SGHVS and CDR2 FNYEAQ come from the germline V gene. This chain's CDR3 is CASSLGRNTEAFF. In DNA, the CDR3 is TGTGCCAGCAGCTTAGGCAGGAACACTGAAGCTTTCTTT.

The V gene is TRBV27, the J gene TRBJ2-1, with 7 bases that match TRBD2. The trim removed 6 bases at V and 1 base at J, leaving 12 bases unmatched. The CDR3 sequence is 17 residues long. Germline V gene lookup returns CDR1 MNHEY and CDR2 SMNVEV (reference sequence). CDR3 in DNA: TGTGCCAGCAGGCCAGTTAGCGGGTACGAATCCTACAATGAGCAGTTCTTC. Translation: CASRPVSGYESYNEQFF.

In DNA form, the CDR3 reads TGCGCCAGCAGTGAGTCGTGGGGGGGATCCTACGAGCAGTACTTC. Its translation: CASSESWGGSYEQYF. The rearrangement links TRBV10-2 to TRBJ2-7; 7 nucleotides agree with TRBD2. Germline assignment: CDR1 WSHSY and CDR2 SAAADI. The CDR3 consists of 15 residues. The V gene end was trimmed by 0 bases and the J gene end by 1 base; junction bases not matched to a gene: 3.

V and J are TRBV19 and TRBJ1-2, with D possibly TRBD1 on 5 matching bases. From germline, CDR1 is LNHDA and CDR2 SQIVND (reference sequence). This CDR3 comprises 14 residues. V shed 3 bases and J shed 4 bases, with 12 bases lying between them. CDR3 amino acids: CASSMGQGRYGYTF. DNA for the CDR3: TGTGCCAGTAGTATGGGGCAGGGTCGCTATGGCTACACCTTC.

The chain combines TRBV15 with TRBJ1-2; tentative D call: TRBD1 (6 bases). Trimming stripped 0 bases from V and 2 bases from J, with 7 bases between. Germline CDR1 and CDR2: LNHNV and YYDKDF (reference sequence). The CDR3 covers 14 residues. CDR3 protein: CATSRDDRNYGYTF. CDR3 sequence (DNA): TGTGCCACCAGCAGAGACGACAGGAACTATGGCTACACCTTC.

The V and J genes are TRBV28 and TRBJ2-7; 10 bases map to TRBD2. Germline CDR1 MDHEN, CDR2 SYDVKM. This CDR3 is built from 15 residues. V trimming: 2 bases; J trimming: 1 base; junction bases outside the gene matches: 2. CDR3: CASSLKTSGSYEQYF. The CDR3, as DNA: TGTGCCAGCAGTTTAAAGACTAGCGGGTCCTACGAGCAGTACTTC.

The chain combines TRBV30 with TRBJ2-7; tentatively, D is TRBD2 (6 bases). CDR1 is GTSNPN, CDR2 SVGIG, per germline (reference sequence). The CDR3 is 14 residues long. V was shortened by 7 bases and J by 3 bases, with 19 bases between the two germline ends. CDR3: CASSDSRLDYEQYF. CDR3 DNA sequence: TGTGCCTCAAGCGACTCACGACTAGACTACGAGCAGTACTTC.

The rearrangement uses TRBV19 and TRBJ2-7; D uncertain. Trimming left V 5 bases short and J 4 bases short, with 12 bases between. CDR3 length: 13 residues. The germline gives CDR1 LNHDA, CDR2 SQIVND (reference sequence). The CDR3 nucleotides are TGTGCCAGTAGTCCCTCTGGCAGTTACGAGCAGTACTTC. Protein: CASSPSGSYEQYF.

CDR3 nucleotide sequence: TGTGCTAGTGGTACTGGGACAGGGAATACCCTGTTTTTT. Protein: CASGTGTGNTLFF. J is TRBJ2-2 and V is TRBV12-5; TRBD1 agrees at 9 bases. Germline values: CDR1 LGHNT, CDR2 FRNRAP. This CDR3 region has 13 residues. Trimming took 5 bases from V and 14 from J; bases not matched to a gene: 9.

J is TRBJ2-5 and V is TRBV5-5; possibly TRBD2 for D (6 bases). Trimming removed 0 bases at V and 0 bases at J, with 15 bases between. In germline, CDR1 is SGHKS, CDR2 YYEKEE (reference sequence). The CDR3 length is 17 residues. The CDR3 DNA is TGTGCCAGCAGCTTGGCGGTAAGCGGGCTGTACCAAGAGACCCAGTACTTC. Its protein product is CASSLAVSGLYQETQYF.

This clone came up a few times. The CDR3 region has the DNA TGTGCCAGTAGTCCCAGAGGGGGCTTCCGTGGAAACACCATATATTTT. Protein: CASSPRGGFRGNTIYF. The chain is built from TRBV19 and TRBJ1-3; TRBD1 agrees at 7 bases. The germline V gene has CDR1 LNHDA and CDR2 SQIVND (reference sequence). The CDR3 has 16 residues. J gave up 3 bases and V 5 bases, and 10 bases lay outside the gene matches.

The chain uses TRBV9 and TRBJ2-1; 9 nucleotides match TRBD2. The CDR3 is 15 amino acids. Trimming at V came to 4 bases and at J to 9 bases, leaving 11 bases not matched to a gene. Germline CDR1 is SGDLS and CDR2 is YYNGEE. The CDR3 nucleotides are TGTGCCAGCAGCCCTCGGACTAGCGATGAGGGTGAGCAGTTCTTC. Translating gives CASSPRTSDEGEQFF.

J is TRBJ2-6 and V is TRBV5-1; 10 bases are a match to TRBD1. This CDR3 has 17 residues. V was clipped by 0 bases and J by 2 bases; unmatched bases: 2. CDR1 SGHRS and CDR2 YFSETQ come from the germline V gene. The CDR3 coding sequence is TGCGCCAGCAGCTTGGGGGGACAGGGGACTGGGGCCAACGTCCTGACTTTC. This codes for CASSLGGQGTGANVLTF. The full variable domain, rest sourced from reference TRBV5-1 and TRBJ2-6, is KAGVTQTPRYLIKTRGQQVTLSCSPISGHRSVSWYQQTPGQGLQFLFEYFSETQRNKGNFPGRFSGRQFSNSRSEMNVSTLELGDSALYLCASSLGGQGTGANVLTFGAGSRLTVL.

The chain has TRBV5-1 and TRBJ2-3; D ambiguous. V dropped 3 bases and J dropped 0 bases, with 11 bases sitting between them. This CDR3 has 15 amino acids. Germline CDR1 reads SGHRS; CDR2 reads YFSETQ. CDR3 in amino acids: CASSYSASSTDTQYF. The CDR3 DNA is TGCGCCAGCAGCTATTCAGCGTCTAGCACAGATACGCAGTATTTT.

The rearrangement links TRBV6-5 to TRBJ2-7; 10 bases are shared with TRBD1. The J segment lost 2 bases and the V segment lost 6 bases, leaving 7 bases of the junction unmatched. The CDR3 runs 15 residues. Per germline, CDR1 MNHEY and CDR2 SVGAGI. CDR3 sequence (DNA): TGTGCCAGCAGACGACAAGGACAGGGGGCCTACGAGCAGTACTTC. Translating gives CASRRQGQGAYEQYF.

This chain connects TRBV7-3 to TRBJ2-7; D ambiguous. CDR1 and CDR2 from the germline V gene are SGHTA and FQGTGA. The CDR3 extends over 13 amino acids. Trimming left V 0 bases short and J 6 bases short, with 9 bases between. Written as DNA, the CDR3 is TGTGCCAGCAGCTTAACGACTGGTGGCGAGCAGTACTTC. Translated: CASSLTTGGEQYF. Drawing the rest from reference TRBV7-3 and TRBJ2-7, the complete variable domain is GAGVSQTPSNKVTEKGKYVELRCDPISGHTALYWYRQSLGQGPEFLIYFQGTGAADDSGLPNDRFFAVRPEGSVSTLKIQRTERGDSAVYLCASSLTTGGEQYFGPGTRLTVT.

This clone was detected only once. The rearrangement links TRBV19 to TRBJ2-3; no firm D call. This CDR3 spans 12 amino acids. Trimming stripped 0 bases from V and 6 bases from J, with 4 bases between. The germline CDR1 and CDR2 sequences are LNHDA and SQIVND (reference sequence). The CDR3 here is CASSIDRDTQYF. DNA of the CDR3: TGTGCCAGTAGTATAGATCGGGATACGCAGTATTTT.

This chain connects TRBV14 to TRBJ2-7; TRBD2 might be the D (5 bases). CDR1 and CDR2 from the germline V gene are SGHDN and FVKESK. This CDR3 comprises 14 residues. Between the trimmed V and J ends, which lost 3 bases and 0 bases, there was a span of 9 bases. Here the CDR3 reads CASSHLLVSYEQYF. CDR3 bases: TGTGCCAGCAGCCACCTACTAGTCTCCTACGAGCAGTACTTC.

The chain joins TRBV28 to TRBJ2-7; 8 bases agree with TRBD1. The CDR3 runs 15 residues. Germline CDR1 is MDHEN and CDR2 is SYDVKM. J gave up 4 bases and V 7 bases, and 12 bases lay outside the gene matches. CDR3 in amino acids: CASTLGGTGEYEQYF. The CDR3 DNA reads TGTGCCAGCACTCTAGGGGGGACAGGAGAGTACGAGCAGTACTTC. Based on the CDR3 plus reference TRBV28 and TRBJ2-7, the full variable domain is DVKVTQSSRYLVKRTGEKVFLECVQDMDHENMFWYRQDPGLGLRLIYFSYDVKMKEKGDIPEGYSVSREKKERFSLILESASTNQTSMYLCASTLGGTGEYEQYFGPGTRLTVT.

The chain recombines TRBV6-5 with TRBJ1-6, with 9 bases aligning to TRBD1. The CDR3 spans 16 residues. Germline CDR1 MNHEY, CDR2 SVGAGI. Germline trimming cut 2 bases from V and 10 bases from J; bases unmatched to any gene: 9. The CDR3 nucleotides read TGTGCCAGCAGTTACCTACCGGGACAGGGTTGGTCACCCCTCCACTTT. This translates into CASSYLPGQGWSPLHF.

CDR3 protein: CASSPPTGLGANVLTF. The DNA for the CDR3 is TGTGCCAGCAGCCCCCCCACAGGCCTTGGGGCCAACGTCCTGACTTTC. The rearrangement joins TRBV7-2 to TRBJ2-6; tentative D call: TRBD1 (5 bases). CDR1 is SGHTA and CDR2 is FQGNSA in the germline V gene. The CDR3 consists of 16 residues. V lost 5 bases and J 3 bases, leaving 14 bases between the germline ends.

The CDR3 sequence: CASSLMRQPQHF. CDR3 bases: TGTGCCAGCAGCTTAATGCGTCAGCCCCAGCATTTT. This chain connects TRBV7-2 to TRBJ1-5, with unresolved D. The CDR3 totals 12 residues. Germline CDR1 reads SGHTA; CDR2 reads FQGNSA. Deletions cut 2 bases from V and 6 bases from J, with 5 bases between.